This TCR beta chain was sequenced for a study of PD-1 blockade in classical Hodgkin lymphoma (dated by TCRdb to about 2020). Context from the whole study: Nivolumab dosing was 3 mg/kg intravenously every 2 weeks, continuing until either disease progression or unacceptable toxicity. The study used TCR beta sequencing and CyTOF to define a peripheral blood immune signature of response to PD-1 blockade in classical Hodgkin lymphoma.

Clipping removes 7 bases from V and 7 bases from J, with 19 as the unmatched junction base count. The germline V gene sets CDR1 to SGHDT and CDR2 to YYEEEE. Including the terminal cysteine and phenylalanine, the CDR3 comprises 18 residues. The kept DNA is CDR3 alone, 54 bases in frame from the first base. On the study overall, not on this receptor specifically: Lower diversity was observed in patients in whom nivolumab was started less than 1 year after ASCT, and these patients were excluded from later analyses so that confounding by immune reconstitution would be avoided. Baseline TCR diversity was reported as lower in newly diagnosed patients than in healthy donors, and lower still in relapsed/refractory patients. Trial patients achieving complete response had baseline diversity similar to newly diagnosed patients, whereas partial responders and progressors had significantly lower diversity. CD4+ but not CD8+ TCR diversity rose significantly by C4D1 (p=0.0027 vs p=0.16), most apparent in complete responders (p=0.02). Only a single clinical trial cohort was studied, and what caused the repertoire differences, possibly disease activity or prior therapy, remained undefined.

Concerning this clone itself: Its antigen is still unknown. No much larger clonotype is one base removed from it; base qualities were not supplied.

The time point label corresponds to: cycle 1 day 1 (C1D1), immediately before nivolumab initiation. Every trial patient had relapsed after autologous stem cell transplantation, and cohorts A, B and C differed in prior brentuximab vedotin exposure. A total of under 70 patients with relapsed/refractory classical Hodgkin lymphoma made up the trial cohort, and each patient's best overall response was complete response, partial response or progressive disease. Trial patients were treated with single-agent nivolumab in the multi-cohort phase II CheckMate 205 trial. An independent review committee assessed best overall response by applying the 2007 International Working Group response criteria. Trial PBMCs were obtained immediately prior to nivolumab initiation (C1D1) and on therapy at cycle 2 day 1 and cycle 4 day 1. After peripheral blood was drawn into 8 mL Vacutainer Cell Preparation Tubes, PBMCs were isolated by centrifugation and then cryopreserved.

Genomic DNA was isolated using the Qiagen DNeasy kit from unsorted PBMCs as well as from negatively selected CD4+ and CD8+ fractions. TCR beta CDR3 regions were subjected to amplification by immunoSEQ multiplex PCR with primers that anneal to V and J segments. Amplification bias was minimized using a synthetic immune receptor repertoire, and residual bias was removed computationally after sequencing. In the paper's pipeline: Repertoire diversity was quantified as the Shannon entropy index using custom Python scripts. Unsorted, CD4+ and CD8+ repertoires were analyzed separately, except in combined analyses where CD4+ and CD8+ sequences were merged in silico. Clonal expansion was defined as at least a 2-fold frequency increase after treatment relative to C1D1, with a pseudocount of 0.5 for undetected baseline clones. Singleton clones were defined as clones with 0 or 1 copy at C1D1, and non-singleton clones were defined as clones with 2 or more copies. Clones expanded in unsorted samples were labelled as CD4+, CD8+ or unknown by matching protein sequences in sorted samples from the same patient. Diversity changes from C1D1 to C4D1 were tested in paired samples using Wilcoxon tests. TCRdb took this table from immuneACCESS and kept in-frame rearrangements with V and J called. Such tables lack part of the clones; where checked against another copy, unresolved V genes explain under half of the gap, and the rest is unexplained. V, J and clone size reflect that table, while D and trimming were determined from the DNA. The table for this sample lists over 3,500 clones; around 62% of them were counted only once. 37% of the sample belongs to the ten largest clones.

The sample in question was peripheral blood mononuclear cells (PBMCs), obtained at baseline. The receptor was isolated from a human donor with classical Hodgkin lymphoma. This chain is built from TRBV5-6 and TRBJ2-3; 12 middle bases align to TRBD2. The CDR3 protein sequence reads: CASGARTSGIGRGNTQYF. The nucleotides are TGTGCCAGCGGCGCCAGGACTAGCGGGATCGGACGCGGAAATACGCAGTATTTT.